This T cell receptor (beta chain) was observed in a study of T-cell memory formation after mild COVID-19. Trimming left V 2 bases short and J 0 bases short, with 7 bases between. Germline assignment: CDR1 SGHTA and CDR2 FQGNSA. This CDR3 has 14 residues. This clonotype was counted between two and nine times. Its antigen is still unknown. A much larger clone lies a single base off, so this may be a read error. Study results and limitations: Largely, contracting CD4+ clones fell within CM and EM, and contracting CD8+ clones within EMRA. The appearance of some responding clones in pre-infection memory suggested that cross-reactive memory joined. Clones that contracted from day 15 to 85 had balanced CD4/CD8; later expanders were CD4+ biased. Specificity for SARS-CoV-2 was not confirmed among the second-wave clones peaking on day 37.

A single record per CDR3 protein comes from TCRdb applying MiXCR to the 5' RACE reads. The repertoire consists of over 500,000 distinct CDR3 sequences, with roughly 17% occurring once and the leading ten covering roughly 7.8%. This receptor was identified in an adult woman who had mild COVID-19 (a few samples of this study predate the infection). Cell type and time point are not known. Sequencing used PBMCs or a T cell subset sorted from them (not recorded which). The chain links TRBV7-2 to TRBJ1-1; no definite D call. CDR3 residues: CASSLFLVNTEAFF. CDR3 bases: TGTGCCAGCAGCTTATTTCTGGTGAACACTGAAGCTTTCTTT.